This T cell receptor beta chain originates from a study of vaccination effects on CD4 cells after COVID-19. The study, taken as a whole, reports: Just 1 of 255 vaccine-induced clones in healthy recipients was cross-reactive. Missing from the study were early post-infection timepoints, and its convalescent patients were few.

Clones were read by immunoSEQ multiplex PCR, and TCRdb kept only the in-frame ones, dropping some. Here the sample spans 25,000 to 35,000 clones, over 70% being singletons. With respect to this clone: What it recognizes is unknown.

Germline CDR1 reads SSHAT; CDR2 reads FNYEAQ (reference sequence). The CDR3 is 14 amino acids. V lost 5 bases, J lost 6 bases, and 8 bases stayed unmatched. Before sequencing, viral peptide pools were used by the ViraFEST assay to expand antigen-specific CD4+ T cells. Investigators separated out CD4+ T cells once approximately 10 days of culture had passed. The cohort was immunized with two doses of either the BNT162b2 or mRNA-1273 vaccine. A half-volume exchange with IL-2 medium occurred on days 3 and 7. The sequence was obtained from a human donor who received a COVID-19 vaccine. Here the sequenced sample was CD4+ T cells from PBMCs cultured with HCoV-229E spike peptides, taken after COVID-19 vaccination. V usage is TRBV7-7 and J usage is TRBJ2-3, with 7 bases that match TRBD1. CDR3 nucleotide sequence: TGTGCCAGCAGCCTCGACAGGGTCGGTGATACGCAGTATTTT. This codes for CASSLDRVGDTQYF.